The clone carrying this T cell receptor (beta chain) was seen once. No antigen is known for it. The method was immunoSEQ multiplex PCR; TCRdb's version includes in-frame clones alone and lacks a portion of them. The table shows fewer than 200,000 clones, with roughly 86% occurring only once. The source of the sample is a study of cytomegalovirus exposure and HLA in healthy donors. Study-wide findings and caveats: In a later analysis, first-cohort TCR clusters were found to tend to co-occur in the 130 or so validation repertoires.

The source material was PBMCs. This TCR came from a man younger than 30 in good health and CMV-seropositive.

CDR3 in amino acids: CASSLRSNQPQHF. CDR3 sequence (DNA): TGCGCCAGCAGCCTGAGGAGCAATCAGCCCCAGCATTTT. The V and J genes are TRBV4-1 and TRBJ1-5; D is uncertain. Germline V gene data show CDR1 as MGHRA and CDR2 as YSYEKL. The CDR3 extends over 13 amino acids. V lost 4 bases, J lost 1 base, and 5 bases lay in between.